This T cell receptor beta chain was obtained from a study of PD-1 blockade in classical Hodgkin lymphoma. For the study at large: Patients were infused with nivolumab 3 mg/kg every 2 weeks. Overall study results and limits: Compared with healthy donors, newly diagnosed patients reportedly showed lower baseline TCR diversity.

V was clipped by 3 bases and J by 3 bases, with 12 bases between them. Germline CDR1 reads SNHLY; CDR2 reads FYNNEI. This CDR3 region has 15 residues. Each of the patients experienced relapse following autologous stem cell transplantation, and their brentuximab vedotin exposure differed. To note about this clone: Its target is unknown.

The repertoire was sequenced with immunoSEQ multiplex PCR; TCRdb's copy has only in-frame clones and lacks some. The sample contains fewer than 25,000 clones, around 80% of which appear only once. Sequenced material: peripheral blood mononuclear cells (PBMCs), taken at baseline. This chain links TRBV2 with TRBJ1-3; maybe TRBD1 (5 bases). This TCR was recovered from a human donor with classical Hodgkin lymphoma. The CDR3 region is CASSDVSGSGNTIYF. The DNA of the CDR3 is TGTGCCAGCAGTGATGTTTCAGGGAGTGGAAACACCATATATTTT.